One T cell receptor (beta chain) is described in this entry. Its antigen is undetermined. These data are taken from a study of chemoradiotherapy in HPV16-positive cancers. Study results and caveats: Non-HPV-specific T cells did not expand in tumors during treatment, whereas candidate HPV-specific clones and E7-related motifs did. For HPV16-positive patients, expanding HPV-responsive T cells associated with longer recurrence-free survival.

Sequenced by immunoSEQ multiplex PCR; TCRdb stores in-frame clones only, minus some. The sample consists of approximately 5,500 clones, roughly 79% of them appearing once. The CDR3 covers 13 residues. Looked up from germline, CDR1 is SGHRS and CDR2 is YFSETQ. V was trimmed by 3 bases and J by 13 bases, leaving 17 bases between them. Source: tumor tissue, taken from a patient who underwent chemoradiotherapy. The genes are TRBV5-1 and TRBJ2-1; D possibly matches TRBD1 or TRBD2 (5 bases each). The receptor's source is a human donor with HPV-associated anogenital cancer. As DNA, the CDR3 is TGCGCCAGCAGCTCCCCTCGGGGACGGGACCAGTTCTTC. Translated: CASSSPRGRDQFF.